One sample yielded the 26 T cell receptor beta chains listed below, sequenced in a study of read filtering for tumor transcriptome and immune sequencing. This library used around 0.4 ug RNA and molecular barcoded adaptors spanning alpha/delta and beta/gamma chains. In TCRdb, the reads were re-called with MiXCR into one record per CDR3 protein. The sample comprises about 50,000 distinct CDR3 sequences, less than 20% of which are singletons, and approximately 40% rests with the top ten. The sequenced material came from a population of CD138-negative cells sorted from bone marrow. All receptors derive from a donor at least 40 years old with multiple myeloma.

This clonotype has at least ten counts. V gene TRBV28 combines with J gene TRBJ2-7, with TRBD2 identical over 11 bases. V gave up 3 bases and J gave up 0 bases; unmatched junction bases: 1. Germline assignment: CDR1 MDHEN and CDR2 SYDVKM. The CDR3 spans 15 residues. As DNA, the CDR3 is TGTGCCAGCAGTTTCACTAGCGGGGGCTCCTACGAGCAGTACTTC. Protein product: CASSFTSGGSYEQYF. Using reference TRBV28 and TRBJ2-7 for the parts outside the CDR3, the full variable domain is DVKVTQSSRYLVKRTGEKVFLECVQDMDHENMFWYRQDPGLGLRLIYFSYDVKMKEKGDIPEGYSVSREKKERFSLILESASTNQTSMYLCASSFTSGGSYEQYFGPGTRLTVT.

Many counts were recorded for this clonotype. The chain uses TRBV28 and TRBJ2-7; 7 bases agree with TRBD1. Germline V CDR1 and CDR2: MDHEN, SYDVKM. This CDR3 has 14 residues. With V trimmed by 2 bases and J by 4 bases, 5 bases remained unmatched. CDR3 in DNA: TGTGCCAGCAGTTTAGGGACAGTGACTTACGAGCAGTACTTC. It encodes CASSLGTVTYEQYF.

This clonotype was observed at least ten times. This chain connects TRBV11-2 to TRBJ2-1; D not resolved. The CDR3 has 14 residues. Trimming stripped 3 bases from V and 5 bases from J, with 11 bases between. Germline CDR1 and CDR2: SGHAT and FQNNGV. CDR3: CASSLAWNHNEQFF. In DNA form, the CDR3 reads TGTGCCAGCAGCTTGGCCTGGAACCACAATGAGCAGTTCTTC.

This clonotype has a count of ten or more. The rearrangement links TRBV20-1 to TRBJ2-7, with TRBD2 as a possible D gene (6 bases). The germline gives CDR1 DFQATT, CDR2 SNEGSKA (reference sequence). Trimming left V 1 base short and J 3 bases short, with 10 bases between. This CDR3 region has 13 residues. CDR3 loop: CSARGGGSYEQYF. The CDR3 coding sequence is TGCAGTGCTAGAGGGGGAGGCAGCTACGAGCAGTACTTC.

A remark on this clonotype: A much larger clone is a single base away; this may be a read error. V gene TRBV12-3 or TRBV12-4 combines with J gene TRBJ1-1; the match to TRBD1 covers 7 bases. The CDR3 has 15 residues. V gave up 5 bases and J gave up 3 bases; unmatched junction bases: 9. CDR3 protein: CASSPGVQGDTEAFF. CDR3 DNA: TGTGCCAGCAGTCCCGGGGTGCAGGGGGACACTGAAGCTTTCTTT.

A word on this clonotype: No conserved phenylalanine or tryptophan is present at the end of the CDR3, so a read error is the likely explanation. The V and J genes are TRBV29-1 and TRBJ2-6; D perhaps matches TRBD1 (6 bases). V was trimmed by 3 bases and J by 1 base, leaving 16 bases between them. Germline V lookup: CDR1 SQVTM, CDR2 ANQGSEA. The CDR3 extends over 17 amino acids. CDR3 nucleotides: TGCAGCGTTGAGGTGGGGGCGTCCCGTTCTGGGGCCAACGTCCTGACTCTC. It yields the protein CSVEVGASRSGANVLTL.

By share, this clonotype ranks as medium-sized. The chain employs TRBV7-7 and TRBJ2-1, with 7 bases fitting TRBD2. This CDR3 has 16 residues. V dropped 5 bases and J dropped 3; count of bases not matched to a gene: 10. Germline CDR1 is SSHAT and CDR2 is FNYEAQ (reference sequence). CDR3 sequence (DNA): TGTGCCAGCAGCCCTTCCCCTAGCGGTAGCTACAATGAGCAGTTCTTC. Protein sequence: CASSPSPSGSYNEQFF. The variable domain in full, completed from reference TRBV7-7 and TRBJ2-1, reads GAGVSQSPRYKVTKRGQDVTLRCDPISSHATLYWYQQALGQGPEFLTYFNYEAQPDKSGLPSDRFSAERPEGSISTLTIQRTEQRDSAMYRCASSPSPSGSYNEQFFGPGTRLTVL.

At least ten counts were recorded for this clonotype. J is TRBJ2-2 and V is TRBV4-1, with 7 bases identical to TRBD2. The CDR3 consists of 16 residues. The V and J ends lost 0 bases and 3 bases, in that order; junction bases with no gene match: 4. In germline, CDR1 is MGHRA, CDR2 YSYEKL. CDR3 sequence: CASSQEGSGHTGELFF. The CDR3 region has the DNA TGCGCCAGCAGCCAAGAGGGTAGCGGGCACACCGGGGAGCTGTTTTTT.

This clonotype was picked up many times. The chain combines TRBV2 with TRBJ2-7; 12 bases agree with TRBD2. CDR1 is SNHLY, CDR2 FYNNEI, per germline. The ends lost 1 base at V and 4 bases at J; junction bases unmatched: 2. The CDR3 sequence is 15 residues long. The CDR3 bases are TGTGCCAGCAGTGAAGGACTAGCGGGAGTGTACGAGCAGTACTTC. Protein product: CASSEGLAGVYEQYF.

This clonotype has a count of ten or more. In DNA, the CDR3 is TGCAGTGCTAGCCAGGGGGGGTATAATTCACCCCTCCACTTT. Amino acids: CSASQGGYNSPLHF. This chain joins TRBV20-1 and TRBJ1-6; 7 bases are a match to TRBD1. CDR1 and CDR2 from the germline V gene are DFQATT and SNEGSKA (reference sequence). With 3 bases clipped from V and 4 bases from J, the junction kept 3 bases outside the gene matches. The CDR3 sequence is 14 residues long.

Of note for this clonotype: A clone one base away is much larger, so this may be a read error. The chain employs TRBV7-9 and TRBJ2-5; 10 positions agree with TRBD2. This CDR3 has 15 amino acids. V gave up 5 bases and J gave up 5 bases; unmatched junction bases: 8. The germline gives CDR1 SEHNR, CDR2 FQNEAQ (reference sequence). The CDR3 sequence: CASSPLLGLAETQYF. CDR3 in DNA: TGTGCCAGCAGCCCCCTCCTGGGACTAGCGGAGACCCAGTACTTC.

The sample holds many counts of this clonotype. V usage is TRBV30 and J usage is TRBJ1-1, with unresolved D. CDR1 and CDR2 (germline): GTSNPN, SVGIG (reference sequence). The CDR3 runs 14 residues. With 3 bases removed from V and 4 bases from J, the gap between germline ends came to 15 bases. CDR3 sequence reads: CAWRKVRLGTEAFF. CDR3 coding DNA: TGTGCCTGGAGGAAAGTTAGGCTGGGCACTGAAGCTTTCTTT.

J is TRBJ2-2 and V is TRBV11-2, with D possibly matching TRBD2 (5 bases). Per germline, CDR1 SGHAT and CDR2 FQNNGV. The CDR3 contains 13 residues. V was clipped by 8 bases and J by 9 bases, with 16 bases between them. As DNA, the CDR3 is TGTGCCAGCGGCGCCGGGATGGCCAGGGAGCTGTTTTTT. It encodes CASGAGMARELFF.

This clonotype was observed at least ten times. The rearrangement links TRBV29-1 to TRBJ2-5; D unresolved. Germline CDR1 is SQVTM and CDR2 is ANQGSEA. This CDR3 comprises 15 residues. V shed 7 bases and J shed 0 bases, with 18 bases lying between them. This CDR3 reads CSGSYYTNYQETQYF. The CDR3 coding sequence is TGCAGCGGCTCCTATTACACGAACTACCAAGAGACCCAGTACTTC.

In the case of this clonotype: A read error is possible here, since a much larger clone lies one base away. The chain has TRBV7-2 and TRBJ2-3, with unresolved D. V was cut by 5 bases and J by 6 bases, with 6 bases left in between. Germline values: CDR1 SGHTA, CDR2 FQGNSA. The CDR3 spans 11 residues. The CDR3 reads CASSPRDTQYF. CDR3 DNA: TGTGCCAGCAGCCCACGGGATACGCAGTATTTT.

This clonotype has at least ten counts. CDR3 bases: TGTGCCAGCAGTTCTTGGACAGAATCCTATGGCTACACCTTC. It specifies CASSSWTESYGYTF. The V gene is TRBV3-1, the J gene TRBJ1-2; TRBD1 is a possible D gene (6 bases). This CDR3 has 14 amino acids. V was pared by 6 bases and J by 4 bases, with 15 bases between. Germline V gene lookup returns CDR1 LGHDT and CDR2 YNNKEL (reference sequence).

This clonotype was observed many times. The chain couples TRBV13 to TRBJ2-7; maybe TRBD2 (6 bases). The CDR3 runs to 15 residues. Germline V gene lookup returns CDR1 PRHDT and CDR2 FYEKMQ (reference sequence). V was cut by 0 bases and J by 0 bases, with 9 bases left in between. The CDR3: CASSLGVTSSYEQYF. The CDR3 region has the DNA TGTGCCAGCAGCTTAGGCGTGACTAGCTCCTACGAGCAGTACTTC.

In the case of this clonotype: A much larger clone lies a single base off, so this may be a read error. The V and J genes are TRBV28 and TRBJ2-2, with 11 bases lining up with TRBD2. Looked up from germline, CDR1 is MDHEN and CDR2 is SYDVKM. The length of the CDR3 is 15 residues. The CDR3 sequence: CASSPGLAVTGQLFF. DNA of the CDR3: TGTGCCAGCAGCCCGGGACTAGCGGTCACCGGGCAGCTGTTTTTT.

This clonotype was seen ten or more times. The chain carries TRBV29-1 and TRBJ2-6; TRBD1 agrees at 10 bases. CDR3 length: 18 amino acids. Per germline, CDR1 SQVTM and CDR2 ANQGSEA. The junction had 12 bases not matched to a gene; V was cut back by 6 bases and J by 1 base. CDR3 in DNA: TGCAGCGTGGGGGGCGGGGACAGGGGTAATTCTGGGGCCAACGTCCTGACTTTC. Residues: CSVGGGDRGNSGANVLTF.

At least ten counts were recorded for this clonotype. V usage is TRBV5-1 and J usage is TRBJ2-3; a weak D match, TRBD2 (6 bases). V was clipped by 5 bases and J by 0 bases, with 13 bases between them. Germline V lookup: CDR1 SGHRS, CDR2 YFSETQ. CDR3 length equals 15 residues. The CDR3 is CASRTTGLSTDTQYF. The CDR3 DNA follows: TGCGCCAGCAGGACGACGGGACTCAGCACAGATACGCAGTATTTT. The variable domain in full, with the rest retrieved from reference TRBV5-1 and TRBJ2-3, is KAGVTQTPRYLIKTRGQQVTLSCSPISGHRSVSWYQQTPGQGLQFLFEYFSETQRNKGNFPGRFSGRQFSNSRSEMNVSTLELGDSALYLCASRTTGLSTDTQYFGPGTRLTVL.

This clonotype appeared many times. The chain has TRBV6-2 or TRBV6-3 and TRBJ2-7; TRBD2 aligns across 8 bases. Germline V gene lookup returns CDR1 MNHEY and CDR2 SVGEGT. This CDR3 has 13 residues. The V gene end was trimmed by 4 bases and the J gene end by 6 bases; junction bases not matched to a gene: 5. CDR3 coding DNA: TGTGCCAGCAGTTTCGGGACTAGAATCGAGCAGTACTTC. This sequence encodes CASSFGTRIEQYF.

Notes on this clonotype: A junction end diverges from the germline sequence, so it may reflect a read error. The chain carries TRBV12-3 or TRBV12-4 and TRBJ2-3; D not certain. This CDR3 region has 17 residues. For the CDR3, the DNA is TGTGCCTGCAGTTTTTCCGGACGATACCGGGTGGCAGATACGCAGTATTTT. This codes for CACSFSGRYRVADTQYF.

This clonotype was seen many times. The rearrangement uses TRBV30 and TRBJ1-1; D is undetermined. V gave up 4 bases and J gave up 0 bases, with 9 bases separating them. Germline CDR1 GTSNPN, CDR2 SVGIG (reference sequence). This CDR3 has 13 amino acids. CDR3 region: CAWTRSMNTEAFF. CDR3 DNA sequence: TGTGCCTGGACACGGAGCATGAACACTGAAGCTTTCTTT.

This clonotype was picked up many times. The chain combines TRBV7-8 with TRBJ2-1, with 9 bases fitting TRBD1. This CDR3 comprises 17 residues. V lost 4 bases to trimming and J lost 6 bases; unmatched junction nucleotides: 13. CDR1 is SGHVS and CDR2 is FQNEAQ in the germline V gene. CDR3 DNA sequence: TGTGCCAGCAGCTCTCGGGCGCCGGGACAGGGTGGCAATGAGCAGTTCTTC. Translating gives CASSSRAPGQGGNEQFF. Full variable domain (remainder filled in from reference TRBV7-8 and TRBJ2-1): GAGVSQSPRYKVAKRGQDVALRCDPISGHVSLFWYQQALGQGPEFLTYFQNEAQLDKSGLPSDRFFAERPEGSVSTLKIQRTQQEDSAVYLCASSSRAPGQGGNEQFFGPGTRLTVL.

Many counts were recorded for this clonotype. The chain carries TRBV29-1 and TRBJ2-7; D gene ambiguous. This CDR3 is 13 amino acids long. V shed 6 bases and J shed 0 bases, with 12 bases lying between them. Germline V gene data show CDR1 as SQVTM and CDR2 as ANQGSEA. CDR3 nucleotide sequence: TGCAGCGTCGTGGGAATAAACTCCTACGAGCAGTACTTC. This encodes CSVVGINSYEQYF.

This clonotype was recorded a few times. The gene calls are TRBV27 and TRBJ2-7, with D perhaps given as TRBD1 or TRBD2 (6 bases each). CDR3 length: 15 residues. Germline CDR1 MNHEY, CDR2 SMNVEV (reference sequence). The V end lost 7 bases, the J end lost 11 bases, and 27 bases lay between the germline ends. The CDR3 nucleotides are TGTGCCAGCAAGGGGTCGCGCGGAGGGGGGTGGGTGGAGTACTTC. It is translated as CASKGSRGGGWVEYF.